This T cell receptor beta chain was recorded in a study of blood T cells in healthy people across ages (dated by TCRdb to 2013 to 2016). With respect to the entire study: In model experiments, template switching captured roughly one uniquely barcoded TCR beta cDNA molecule for every two T cells. The study measured age-related changes in TCR beta repertoire diversity using deep sequencing normalized with unique cDNA molecular identifiers. Four age groups were formed from the donors: young (average roughly 15 years), middle-aged (around 40), aged (about 68) and long-lived (about 75). Two additional independent replicas of 1 million unique cDNA reads from the same blood draw were analyzed for two donors (one aged 18 to 30 and one aged 80 or older).

In regard to this clonotype: Its antigen target is currently unknown. Base qualities are missing; no much larger clone stands one base away.

The library was made by 5' RACE. TCRdb records Illumina HiSeq 2500 as the sequencer. A second PCR of about 7 to 12 cycles was performed with a sample-barcoded 5' primer and a J-beta primer mix. A template-switch 5' adaptor carrying 12 random nucleotides introduced a unique molecular identifier onto each TCR beta cDNA molecule. At least 2.5 million CDR3-containing paired-end reads were obtained from each sample. First-strand cDNA was synthesized from all RNA with the Mint cDNA synthesis kit, primed by a TRBC-specific oligonucleotide. Following uracil-DNA glycosylase treatment, a first 18-cycle PCR with universal primers M1SS and BC2_uni_R was performed on all cDNA. The study's own analysis went as follows. Each sample was normalized by randomly selecting 1 million high-quality reads, each carrying a distinct molecular identifier. Reads with shared molecular identifiers were discarded instead of being binned into consensus sequences. MiTCR, with a Q25 quality threshold and the strictest error-elimination algorithm, was used for CDR3 identification, clonotype clustering and error correction. A nonparametric unseen species model using Euler transformation provided a lower-bound estimate of total TCR beta diversity. Starting from the raw public reads, TCRdb applied fastp trimming at Q25, assembled clones with MiXCR and retained in-frame beta chains. Every CDR3 protein is listed once, alongside the most common genes and DNA of its rows. TCRdb, rather than the study authors, made the V and J calls. The sample table contains roughly 1,100,000 distinct CDR3 sequences; only one count was recorded for under 30% of them. Of the sample, around 0.75% falls within the top ten clones.

The germline V gene sets CDR1 to LGHNA and CDR2 to YSLEER. Trimming at the junction amounts to 0 bases on V and 5 bases on J, and the germline ends lie 14 bases apart. From the cysteine up to the phenylalanine, the CDR3 has a length of 15 residues. Kept here is only the CDR3 DNA, which spans 45 bases and is read in frame from base 1. General conclusions and limits of the study: Estimates of total diversity based on one million sequenced T cells were regarded as lower bounds and as underestimates. Donor CMV infection status was unknown, potentially confounding age-related changes in expanded clonotypes. Observed TCR beta diversity per million T cells fell roughly linearly with age, and a significant reduction was already apparent by age around 40. Because profiling used bulk unsorted PBMCs, naive and antigen-experienced compartments could not be compared conclusively. Compared with the aged group, the long-lived group had more naive CD4+ T cells, fewer expanded clones and increased TCR diversity, a pattern suggesting age selection. There was a strong correlation between observed TCR beta diversity and the percentage of naive T cells measured by flow cytometry.

The donors were roughly 39 Caucasian individuals from Russia, aged roughly 6 to 100 years, who were systemically healthy. Each donor gave 9 to 10 milliliters of peripheral blood, collected into EDTA-treated Vacutainer tubes. PBMCs were isolated by Ficoll-Paque density-gradient centrifugation, with at least 7 million obtained per sample. Trizol reagent was used to extract total RNA from PBMCs, with at least 5.5 micrograms per sample. Naive CD45RAhigh/CD27high T cell percentages were measured by flow cytometry on a PBMC aliquot from every donor. These data were also reused for a study on T cells of mothers and their children. The second study's paper adds: The donors were nine systemically healthy Caucasian individuals, made up of three mothers and their six children. cDNA synthesis used all of the extracted RNA, with around 1.5 ug of RNA in each 15 ul reaction. In the second PCR, the M1S primer introduced both the sample barcodes and 2-4 random nucleotides. More than 8.5 million TCR beta CDR3 reads were obtained from each mother, and roughly 3 million reads were obtained from each child. In both related and unrelated pairs, thymic selection shapes the output of TCR recombination in a similar way, with inherited differences having only a minor effect. Related mother-child pairs always showed normalized repertoire overlap that was slightly higher than in unrelated mother-child pairs, though the difference was never significant. With a sensitivity of approximately 100 clones per million clonotypes, no persistent microchimeric T cell clones were detected. In the study, deep NGS was used to compare the TCR beta repertoires of mothers and children, and features distinguishing related mother-child pairs from unrelated individuals were sought. On average, the children were roughly 12 +/- 4 years old, while the mothers were around 40 +/- 4 years old. After adapters were ligated using NEBNext reagents, the libraries underwent 100+100 nt paired-end sequencing on an Illumina HiSeq 2000. To avoid cross-contamination, the mother libraries and the child libraries were prepared a month apart and sequenced in separate runs. For each donor, somewhere between roughly 450,000 and 2,200,000 distinct TCR beta clonotypes were identified. Naive TCR beta clonotypes were estimated from low-frequency clonotypes matched to each donor's FACS-determined naive share, without sorting.

Input material: blood. The chain is made from TRBV4-3 and TRBJ2-7; the D gene lacks a confident call. This TCR came from a girl aged 2-10 years in good health. The bases are TGCGCCAGCAGCCAAGAAGACGGATTTGGCGACGAGCAGTACTTC. It translates as CASSQEDGFGDEQYF.